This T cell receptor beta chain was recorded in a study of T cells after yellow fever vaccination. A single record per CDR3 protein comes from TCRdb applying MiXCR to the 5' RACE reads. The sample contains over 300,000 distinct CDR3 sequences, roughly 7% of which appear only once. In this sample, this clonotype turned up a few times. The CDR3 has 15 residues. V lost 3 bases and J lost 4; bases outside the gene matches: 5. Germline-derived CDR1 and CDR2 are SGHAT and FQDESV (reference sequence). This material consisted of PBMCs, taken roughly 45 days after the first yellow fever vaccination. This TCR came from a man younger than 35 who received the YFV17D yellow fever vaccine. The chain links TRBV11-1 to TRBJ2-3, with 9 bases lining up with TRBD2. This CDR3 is CASSLAGGPSDTQYF. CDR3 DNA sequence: TGTGCCAGCAGCTTGGCGGGGGGGCCATCAGATACGCAGTATTTT.